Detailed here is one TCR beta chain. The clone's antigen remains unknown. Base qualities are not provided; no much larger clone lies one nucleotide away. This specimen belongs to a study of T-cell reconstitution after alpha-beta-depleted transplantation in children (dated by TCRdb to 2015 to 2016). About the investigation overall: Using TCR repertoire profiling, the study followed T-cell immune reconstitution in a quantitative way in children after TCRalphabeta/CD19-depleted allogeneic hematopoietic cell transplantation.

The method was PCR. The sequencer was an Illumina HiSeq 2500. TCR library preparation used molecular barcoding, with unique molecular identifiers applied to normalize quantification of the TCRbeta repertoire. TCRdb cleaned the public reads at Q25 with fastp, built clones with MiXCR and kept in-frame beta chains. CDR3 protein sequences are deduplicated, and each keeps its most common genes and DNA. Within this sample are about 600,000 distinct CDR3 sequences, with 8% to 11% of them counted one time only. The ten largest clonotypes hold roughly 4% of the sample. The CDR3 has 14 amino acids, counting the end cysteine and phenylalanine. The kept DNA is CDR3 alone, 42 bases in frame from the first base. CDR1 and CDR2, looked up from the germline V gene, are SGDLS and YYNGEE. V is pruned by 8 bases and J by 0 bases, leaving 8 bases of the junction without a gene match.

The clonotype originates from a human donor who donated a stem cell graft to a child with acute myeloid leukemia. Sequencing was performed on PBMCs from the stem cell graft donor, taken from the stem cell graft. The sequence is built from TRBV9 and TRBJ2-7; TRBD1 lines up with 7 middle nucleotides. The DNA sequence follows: TGTGCCAGTTCCAAGGGGGCAAACTCCTACGAGCAGTACTTC. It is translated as CASSKGANSYEQYF. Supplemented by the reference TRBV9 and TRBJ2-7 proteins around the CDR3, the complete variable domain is DSGVTQTPKHLITATGQRVTLRCSPRSGDLSVYWYQQSLDQGLQFLIQYYNGEERAKGNILERFSAQQFPDLHSELNLSSLELGDSALYFCASSKGANSYEQYFGPGTRLTVT.